This T cell receptor (beta chain) was sequenced in a study of blood T cell repertoires in COVID-19. The CDR3 contains 17 residues. The V gene lost 2 bases and the J gene lost 2 bases, with 19 bases spanning the gap. Germline lookup yields CDR1 LNHDA and CDR2 SQIVND (reference sequence). Study processing details: How many nucleated cells were present was estimated from reference gene primer amplification. Repertoires were generated with immunoSEQ multiplex PCR, while TCRdb's copy carries only in-frame clones and drops some. The D gene and trimming were derived from the DNA, and the V and J assignments and clone size from that table. The data show approximately 100,000 clones, with roughly 79% seen just once and more than 9% held by the top ten.

The sequence derives from a human donor in a cohort sampled during active COVID-19. The V and J genes are TRBV19 and TRBJ2-7, with D perhaps matching TRBD1 (5 bases). Sequenced: peripheral blood. The CDR3: CASSIRSMARGTYEQYF. In DNA, the CDR3 is TGTGCCAGTAGTATAAGGTCTATGGCAAGGGGAACCTACGAGCAGTACTTC.